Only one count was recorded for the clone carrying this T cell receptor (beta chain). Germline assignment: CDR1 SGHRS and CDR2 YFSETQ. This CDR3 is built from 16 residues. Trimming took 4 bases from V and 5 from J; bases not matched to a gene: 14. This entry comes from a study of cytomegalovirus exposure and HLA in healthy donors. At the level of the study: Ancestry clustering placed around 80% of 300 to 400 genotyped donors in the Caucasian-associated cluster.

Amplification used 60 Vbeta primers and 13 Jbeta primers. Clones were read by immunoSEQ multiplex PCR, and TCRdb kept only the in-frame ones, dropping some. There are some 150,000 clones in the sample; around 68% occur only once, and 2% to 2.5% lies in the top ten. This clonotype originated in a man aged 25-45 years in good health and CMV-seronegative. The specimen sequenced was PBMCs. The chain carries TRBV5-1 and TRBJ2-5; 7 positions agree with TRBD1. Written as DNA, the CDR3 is TGCGCCAGCAGCCCCGCTCCGGGACAGCCCCCGGAGACCCAGTACTTC. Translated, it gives CASSPAPGQPPETQYF.